The 28 T cell receptor beta chains presented below share a single source sample, sequenced in a study of CD8+CD57+ T cells in acquired aplastic anemia. Patients who underwent sequencing had shown CD8+CD57+ cell expansion by flow cytometry. Template material for TCR beta VDJ and CDR3 profiling consisted of genomic DNA. TCRdb used MiXCR to reprocess the reads, holding one entry per CDR3 protein. The sample consists of more than 250,000 distinct CDR3 sequences, less than 85% of them appearing once. Sequenced material: sorted CD4+, CD8+, or CD8+CD57+ T cells (not recorded which) from PBMCs. The receptors derive from a human donor with aplastic anemia.

As regards this clonotype: One end of the junction varies from germline; a read error may be responsible. The rearrangement joins TRBV7-8 to TRBJ2-3, with D perhaps TRBD2 (6 bases). This CDR3 contains 16 residues. Per the germline V gene, CDR1 is SGHVS and CDR2 is FQNEAQ. DNA for the CDR3: TGTGCCAGCAGCTTTCATCCGCAGGGAGGCACAGTTACGCAGTATTTT. Its translation is CASSFHPQGGTVTQYF.

The DNA for the CDR3 is TGTGCCAGCAGCTTAGCGCGAGGTCACTACGAGCAGTACTTC. Protein sequence: CASSLARGHYEQYF. This sequence joins TRBV11-1 and TRBJ2-7; D not certain. From germline, CDR1 is SGHAT and CDR2 FQDESV (reference sequence). Trimming cost V 0 bases and J 3 bases, with 9 bases left between them. CDR3 length: 14 amino acids.

This clonotype showed up just a few times. This chain links TRBV25-1 with TRBJ1-6, with no clear D. The CDR3 is 15 amino acids. The germline gives CDR1 MGHDK, CDR2 SYGVNS. Trimming pared 3 bases from V and 7 bases from J, leaving 13 bases between. The CDR3 nucleotides read TGTGCCAGCAGTGAGTCCCATAACCTAAATTCACCCCTCCACTTT. Protein sequence: CASSESHNLNSPLHF.

CDR3 DNA: TGTGCCAGCAGCTTAGCGGGTAGCTACGGGACCAACGAGCAGTTCTTC. Its protein is CASSLAGSYGTNEQFF. This chain links TRBV7-9 with TRBJ2-1, with D possibly called TRBD1 or TRBD2 (5 bases each). The germline CDR1 and CDR2 sequences are SEHNR and FQNEAQ (reference sequence). CDR3 length: 16 amino acids. V was trimmed by 0 bases and J by 10 bases, leaving 19 bases between them.

As regards this clonotype: The CDR3 end shows no conserved phenylalanine or tryptophan, and so a read error is likely. Because the CDR3's place on the DNA is in doubt, the DNA is left out and the CDR3 is given as listed by TCRdb. This chain uses TRBV7-3 with TRBJ2-5; the table's D call TRBD1 went unverified against the DNA. With termini counted, the CDR3 has 13 amino acids. Germline lookup yields CDR1 SGHTA and CDR2 FQGTGA. This CDR3 is CASSFQRRGGRYD.

To note about this clonotype: Germline is not matched at one junction end, which may reflect a read error. This chain uses TRBV24-1 with TRBJ1-5; TRBD1 might be the D (5 bases). This CDR3 spans 15 amino acids. From germline, CDR1 is KGHDR and CDR2 SFDVKD. The CDR3 nucleotides are TGTGCCACCGGGACTTCCGGGAGGCAAAATCAGCCGCAGCATTTT. This translates into CATGTSGRQNQPQHF.

This clonotype turned up a few times. The chain uses TRBV7-3 and TRBJ2-5, with D uncertain. V lost 5 bases and J lost 1, with 11 bases in between. This CDR3 comprises 14 residues. Germline values: CDR1 SGHTA, CDR2 FQGTGA. CDR3: CASSPSAVQETQYF. In DNA form, the CDR3 reads TGTGCCAGCAGCCCCTCGGCCGTCCAAGAGACCCAGTACTTC.

Note on this clonotype: At one of its ends the junction is not consistent with the germline gene, which may arise from a read error. The V and J genes are TRBV7-3 and TRBJ2-5, with D possibly matching TRBD2 (6 bases). Germline lookup yields CDR1 SGHTA and CDR2 FQGTGA. The CDR3 covers 15 residues. The CDR3 reads CASSSCGTWAETEYF. For the CDR3, the DNA is TGTGCCAGCAGTTCTTGCGGGACTTGGGCAGAGACCGAGTACTTC.

Details on this clonotype: The conserved final phenylalanine or tryptophan is absent from the CDR3, which likely points to a read error. The DNA is left out, because the CDR3 cannot be placed on it with certainty; the CDR3 is given as TCRdb lists it. This chain links TRBV10-3 with TRBJ1-2. Germline CDR1 is ENHRY and CDR2 is SYGVKD. Termini included, the CDR3 measures 16 amino acids. The CDR3 protein is CAISELRGDQRYHYGV.

This clonotype was detected once. This chain connects TRBV7-2 to TRBJ2-1; the D gene is possibly TRBD2 (6 bases). The CDR3 spans 13 residues. The germline V gene has CDR1 SGHTA and CDR2 FQGNSA. Trimming took off 5 bases at V and 9 bases at J, with 14 bases between the two ends. CDR3: CASSVGGIPEQFF. The CDR3, as DNA: TGTGCCAGCAGCGTTGGGGGGATTCCTGAGCAGTTCTTC.

This clonotype was detected once. A junction end diverges from the germline sequence, so it may reflect a read error. This chain joins TRBV2 and TRBJ1-2; D remains ambiguous. Looked up from germline, CDR1 is SNHLY and CDR2 is FYNNEI. CDR3 size: 13 residues. The CDR3 nucleotides are TGTGCCAGCAGTGAAGCTTATAGCAATCAGCCCCCCTTC. Amino acids: CASSEAYSNQPPF.

Points on this clonotype: An end of the junction differs from the germline gene, which may be a read error. This CDR3 reads CASSLTGGSYNEHFF. The CDR3 coding sequence is TGTGCCAGCAGCTTGACAGGGGGCTCTTACAATGAGCACTTCTTC. This sequence joins TRBV7-2 and TRBJ2-1, with TRBD1 identical over 10 bases. Germline lookup yields CDR1 SGHTA and CDR2 FQGNSA. This CDR3 contains 15 residues.

Remarks on this clonotype: Since the CDR3 does not end with the conserved phenylalanine or tryptophan, this likely comes from a read error. V gene TRBV7-3 combines with J gene TRBJ1-2, with unresolved D. The CDR3 sequence is 13 residues long. Germline V CDR1 and CDR2: SGHTA, FQGTGA. In DNA form, the CDR3 reads TGCGCCAGCAGCCTGGGCGTTGCCGGCGGCTACACCTAC. This sequence encodes CASSLGVAGGYTY.

The chain combines TRBV7-2 with TRBJ1-2; D gene ambiguous. CDR1 is SGHTA, CDR2 FQGNSA, per germline. Trimming stripped 2 bases from V and 13 bases from J, with 23 bases between. This CDR3 is built from 15 residues. Here the CDR3 reads CASSLTGYPGYGSTF. CDR3 DNA: TGTGCCAGCAGCTTAACTGGCTACCCGGGGTATGGCAGCACCTTC.

As regards this clonotype: Lacking the conserved final phenylalanine or tryptophan, this CDR3 likely reflects a read error. The DNA is left out, because the CDR3 cannot be placed on it with certainty; the CDR3 is given as TCRdb lists it. The rearrangement links TRBV2 to TRBJ1-4; TRBD1 is taken as the D call from the table, unchecked against the DNA. CDR1 and CDR2 from the germline V gene are SNHLY and FYNNEI. The CDR3 numbers 15 amino acids, ends counted. This CDR3 reads CASRDGGTATQNFGP.

V is TRBV5-1 and J is TRBJ2-7, with TRBD2 identical over 7 bases. V was clipped by 2 bases and J by 6 bases; unmatched bases: 8. Germline V gene sequence: CDR1 SGHRS, CDR2 YFSETQ. CDR3 length: 14 residues. This CDR3 is CASSLERGNSEQYF. CDR3 DNA: TGCGCCAGCAGCTTAGAGCGGGGAAATAGCGAGCAGTACTTC.

Comment on this clonotype: A read error may account for a junction end that differs from germline. The chain carries TRBV9 and TRBJ2-5; no clear D. The length of the CDR3 is 14 residues. Germline loops: CDR1 SGDLS, CDR2 YYNGEE. CDR3 residues: CASSVGTAQDTQHF. In nucleotides, the CDR3 is TGTGCCAGCAGCGTAGGGACGGCACAAGATACCCAGCACTTC.

This chain links TRBV7-2 with TRBJ1-2; D gene uncertain. CDR3 length: 15 residues. CDR1 is SGHTA and CDR2 is FQGNSA in the germline V gene. With 2 bases removed from V and 11 bases from J, the gap between germline ends came to 21 bases. CDR3 coding DNA: TGTGCCAGCAGCTTAACGGGAGGCGCCGATAAGCAGTACACCTTC. Amino acid sequence: CASSLTGGADKQYTF.

This clonotype has a single count. A read error is likely, as this CDR3 ends without the conserved phenylalanine or tryptophan. It is unclear where the CDR3 begins or ends on the DNA, so no DNA is shown, and the CDR3 is as TCRdb lists it. CDR3 amino acids: CASSLAVGPDKQY. J is TRBJ1-2 and V is TRBV7-8. The CDR3 adds up to 13 amino acids, both ends counted. Per germline, CDR1 SGHVS and CDR2 FQNEAQ.

In regard to this clonotype: Since the CDR3 does not end with the conserved phenylalanine or tryptophan, this likely comes from a read error. The DNA is left out, because the CDR3 cannot be placed on it with certainty; the CDR3 is given as TCRdb lists it. The chain joins TRBV7-3 to TRBJ2-5; the table assigns TRBD1, which was not confirmed against the DNA. Germline lookup yields CDR1 SGHTA and CDR2 FQGTGA. The CDR3 is 12 amino acids in total, end residues counted. The CDR3 is CASSLAADITDL.

This rearrangement joins TRBV7-8 to TRBJ2-1; D is possibly TRBD1 or TRBD2 (5 bases each). Germline-derived CDR1 and CDR2 are SGHVS and FQNEAQ. The V and J ends lost 0 bases and 13 bases respectively, with 22 bases between them. The CDR3 has 16 amino acids. DNA for the CDR3: TGTGCCAGCAGCTTAGCGAGAGGTGCCGGGACGCATTATCAGTTCTTC. Its translation: CASSLARGAGTHYQFF.

The chain combines TRBV7-2 with TRBJ2-2, with D possibly TRBD2 on 5 matching bases. This CDR3 comprises 15 residues. Looked up from germline, CDR1 is SGHTA and CDR2 is FQGNSA. V lost 5 bases, J lost 16 bases, and 26 bases lay in between. CDR3 bases: TGTGCCAGCAGCACGGCCGGCGGGCCGAACACTGAGGCGTTTTTT. Translated, it gives CASSTAGGPNTEAFF.

The V and J genes are TRBV7-6 and TRBJ1-2; weak D call: TRBD1 (5 bases). Between the trimmed V and J ends, which lost 4 bases and 11 bases, there was a span of 26 bases. The CDR3 has 16 residues. Germline values: CDR1 SGHVS, CDR2 FNYEAQ. CDR3 protein: CASSSAQGGTNEKYTF. In DNA form, the CDR3 reads TGTGCCAGCAGCTCGGCGCAGGGTGGAACTAATGAAAAATACACCTTC.

For this clonotype: Lacking the conserved final phenylalanine or tryptophan, this CDR3 likely reflects a read error. It is unclear where the CDR3 begins or ends on the DNA, so no DNA is shown, and the CDR3 is as TCRdb lists it. The chain uses TRBV7-9 and TRBJ2-3; TRBD1 is the table's D call and was not checked against the DNA. Looked up from germline, CDR1 is SEHNR and CDR2 is FQNEAQ (reference sequence). The CDR3 spans 13 residues, counting both ends. CDR3 loop: CASGVGGRGTRDV.

Points on this clonotype: Compared with germline, one end of the junction differs, possibly owing to a read error. The J gene is TRBJ2-3, the V gene TRBV7-2; TRBD2 aligns across 8 bases. The CDR3 runs 13 residues. The germline V gene has CDR1 SGHTA and CDR2 FQGNSA. CDR3 protein: CASGFAGGDDTYF. The CDR3 DNA reads TGTGCCAGCGGCTTCGCGGGAGGTGATGATACGTATTTT.

The chain couples TRBV5-1 to TRBJ2-7; the D call may be TRBD1 or TRBD2 (6 bases each). This CDR3 contains 14 residues. Germline V CDR1 and CDR2: SGHRS, YFSETQ. Trimming shortened V by 6 bases and J by 7 bases, and 20 bases separated the two germline ends. The CDR3 spells CASTSGAGKREQYF. In DNA, the CDR3 is TGCGCCAGCACCTCGGGGGCGGGGAAGCGGGAGCAGTACTTC.

This chain links TRBV5-1 with TRBJ2-5; 7 bases agree with TRBD2. The CDR3 is 14 amino acids. Looked up from germline, CDR1 is SGHRS and CDR2 is YFSETQ. V trimming: 4 bases; J trimming: 5 bases; junction bases outside the gene matches: 8. The CDR3 reads CASSRFRDYETQYF. The CDR3 DNA reads TGCGCCAGCAGCCGATTTCGGGACTATGAGACCCAGTACTTC.

This sequence joins TRBV11-3 and TRBJ2-1; D may be TRBD2 (6 bases). CDR1 and CDR2 from the germline V gene are SGHNT and YENEEA. This CDR3 has 16 residues. Trimming took off 1 base at V and 8 bases at J, with 18 bases between the two ends. DNA of the CDR3: TGTGCCAGCAGCTTAGCGAGAGGTCGGGGGAGCGATGAGCAGTTCTTC. Translation: CASSLARGRGSDEQFF.